The text below deals with one T cell receptor (beta chain). What it recognizes is unknown. Regarding time point: week 35, safety follow-up. A single vaccine dose contained 300 ug of mutant IDH1 20-mer peptide, and topical imiquimod was used with it. These data are taken from a study of a mutant IDH1 vaccine in newly diagnosed glioma. Study-level information: In some groups vaccination began 4-6 weeks post-radiotherapy; others received it with temozolomide. Most patients had radiochemotherapy with temozolomide before enrollment; others had one alone.

Method: immunoSEQ multiplex PCR; TCRdb's copy keeps in-frame clones and lacks some. This table holds some 48,000 clones, 79% found once. Study findings and constraints: Whatever changes occurred in top peripheral T cell clonotypes seemed unrelated to pseudoprogression.

This CDR3 is built from 13 residues. Germline V gene sequence: CDR1 SNHLY, CDR2 FYNNEI. V was shortened by 9 bases and J by 3 bases, with 15 bases between the two germline ends. Sequenced here: PBMCs, sampled from a glioma patient whose treatment included an IDH1 peptide vaccine. The sequence was collected from a man aged 35 to 55 with glioma. The chain carries TRBV2 and TRBJ2-7; no clear D. CDR3 amino acids: CARSPGSNYEQYF. CDR3 nucleotides: TGTGCCAGGAGCCCGGGCAGCAACTACGAGCAGTACTTC. The full variable domain, its missing parts supplied by reference TRBV2 and TRBJ2-7, is EPEVTQTPSHQVTQMGQEVILRCVPISNHLYFYWYRQILGQKVEFLVSFYNNEISEKSEIFDDQFSVERPDGSNFTLKIRSTKLEDSAMYFCARSPGSNYEQYFGPGTRLTVT.